These 21 T cell receptor beta chains originate from one sample sequenced in a study of CD4 and CD8 cells across lung adenocarcinoma regions. TCRdb called the PCR reads again in MiXCR, with one record for every CDR3 protein. The table has roughly 17,000 distinct CDR3 sequences, around 50% seen once. Material for sequencing was CD8+ T cells from the center of a lung tumor. Every receptor here comes from a female donor with lung adenocarcinoma. The CD4 and CD8 labels of this study may be unreliable.

On this clonotype: Germline and junction disagree at one end, which may indicate a read error. This chain uses TRBV4-1 with TRBJ2-3, with D perhaps matching TRBD2 (6 bases). The CDR3 is made up of 18 amino acids. The germline V gene has CDR1 MGHRA and CDR2 YSYEKL. CDR3 region: CASSQADGAGGSPETQYF. In DNA form, the CDR3 reads TGCGCCAGCAGCCAAGCAGACGGGGCCGGGGGAAGCCCAGAGACGCAGTATTTC.

The V and J genes are TRBV10-2 and TRBJ2-1; D uncertain. The CDR3 length is 16 residues. CDR1 and CDR2 (germline): WSHSY, SAAADI. V lost 2 bases and J lost 3, with 14 bases in between. The DNA for the CDR3 is TGCGCCAGCAGTGAGGTAAGGATCGCAGTCTACAATGAGCAGTTCTTC. Protein product: CASSEVRIAVYNEQFF.

For this clonotype: The junction departs from the called germline gene at one end, perhaps through a read error. The J gene is TRBJ2-3, the V gene TRBV10-1; 7 bases fit TRBD2. Germline-derived CDR1 and CDR2 are WNHNN and SYGVQD (reference sequence). CDR3 size: 15 residues. The CDR3 nucleotides are TGCGCCAGCAGTGAGGGGGGGGGGGACCCAGAGACGCAGTATTTC. Encoded protein: CASSEGGGDPETQYF.

Comment on this clonotype: One junction end does not reproduce the germline sequence, and a read error may be involved. The chain joins TRBV6-1 to TRBJ2-1; D gene unclear. From germline, CDR1 is MNHNS and CDR2 SASEGT. CDR3 length: 14 amino acids. CDR3 protein: CASSPGRDQDTQYF. The CDR3 bases are TGTGCCAGCAGTCCAGGACGTGACCAAGATACGCAGTATTTC.

Details on this clonotype: One end of the junction does not line up with germline, which may come from a read error. The chain combines TRBV10-2 with TRBJ2-3; possibly TRBD1 or TRBD2 for D (5 bases each). Germline loops: CDR1 WSHSY, CDR2 SAAADI. This CDR3 is built from 15 residues. CDR3 amino acids: CASRDLAGDPDTQYF. The CDR3 coding sequence is TGCGCCAGCAGAGATCTAGCCGGGGACCCAGATACGCAGTATTTC.

The rearrangement uses TRBV6-1 and TRBJ2-4; unclear D gene. The CDR3 runs 15 residues. The ends were cut back, 4 bases at V and 13 bases at J, with 23 bases in the middle. CDR1 and CDR2 from the germline V gene are MNHNS and SASEGT. In DNA, the CDR3 is TGTGCCAGCAGTGTGGTGGCGTGGGCCAAAAACACGCAGTACTTC. Translation: CASSVVAWAKNTQYF.

This clonotype was recorded once. Written as DNA, the CDR3 is TGTGCGGGCTCGGGGGGCAGAGTACGAGATACCCAGTACTTC. Translation: CAGSGGRVRDTQYF. The chain is built from TRBV10-3 and TRBJ2-3, with D perhaps matching TRBD2 (7 bases). The J call may be incorrect, as the DNA end agrees better with TRBJ2-5. This CDR3 has 14 residues. Per the germline V gene, CDR1 is ENHRY and CDR2 is SYGVKD.

This clonotype was seen many times. This sequence joins TRBV6-1 and TRBJ2-1; maybe TRBD2 (6 bases). The J call may not be correct, given that the DNA end is closer to TRBJ2-7. The V gene's germline CDR1 is MNHNS and CDR2 SASEGT. The CDR3 covers 14 residues. This CDR3 is CASRPWGVRYEQYF. CDR3 DNA: TGTGCCAGCAGACCATGGGGGGTTCGGTATGAGCAGTACTTC.

The CDR3 bases are TGTGCCGGGGGTGTGGGGGGGCGGGGCCCAGATACGCAGTATTTT. Translated, it gives CAGGVGGRGPDTQYF. The rearrangement joins TRBV10-3 to TRBJ2-3, with a possible D match to TRBD2 (7 bases). Germline CDR1 ENHRY, CDR2 SYGVKD. This CDR3 contains 15 residues. Trimming removed 11 bases at V and 4 bases at J, with 22 bases between.

This clonotype is labeled as medium-sized (0.01 to 0.1%). The chain links TRBV6-5 to TRBJ2-3, with 10 nucleotides matching TRBD2. Germline V gives CDR1 MNHEY, CDR2 SVGAGI. This CDR3 contains 16 residues. The V gene end was trimmed by 3 bases and the J gene end by 3 bases; junction bases not matched to a gene: 6. The CDR3: CASSYSSGGVTDTQYF. The CDR3 nucleotides read TGTGCCAGCAGTTATTCAAGCGGGGGGGTAACAGATACGCAGTATTTT.

This clonotype was seen more than once but under ten times. The chain couples TRBV4-2 to TRBJ1-2; D remains ambiguous. V was pared by 3 bases and J by 0 bases, with 11 bases between. The CDR3 has 15 amino acids. The germline CDR1 and CDR2 sequences are LGHNA and YNFKEQ. DNA of the CDR3: TGTGCCAGCAGCCACCCGAGGCAGACTAACTATGGCTACACCTTC. Encoded protein: CASSHPRQTNYGYTF.

This clonotype was picked up a small number of times. This chain uses TRBV6-1 with TRBJ2-3; the match to TRBD2 covers 10 bases. The tail of the sequence fits TRBJ2-7 better, so the J call may be wrong. Germline loops: CDR1 MNHNS, CDR2 SASEGT. This CDR3 is built from 15 residues. The DNA of the CDR3 is TGTGCCAGGGGGTCCGGGGCTAGCGGGGGAAATACGCAGTACTTC. It is translated as CARGSGASGGNTQYF.

V is TRBV6-1 and J is TRBJ1-5; no definite D call. Between the trimmed V and J ends, which lost 2 bases and 2 bases, there was a span of 7 bases. The CDR3 is 14 residues long. In germline, CDR1 is MNHNS, CDR2 SASEGT. CDR3 nucleotides: TGTGCCAGCAGTGAAACGCTCGGCAATCAGCCCCAGCATTTT. Translated, it gives CASSETLGNQPQHF.

As regards this clonotype: An end of the junction differs from the germline gene, which may be a read error. The CDR3 spells CASSRRGAKDIQYF. The DNA of the CDR3 is TGTGCCAGCAGCCGGAGGGGGGCCAAAGATATTCAGTATTTC. The J gene is TRBJ2-4, the V gene TRBV6-4; D might be TRBD1 or TRBD2, each matching 6 bases. CDR3 length equals 14 residues. Germline CDR1 is MRHNA and CDR2 is SNTAGT.

As concerns this clonotype: Its ends do not fully match the called genes, so a read error is possible. The chain couples TRBV10-1 to TRBJ2-4; D ambiguous. The V gene's germline CDR1 is WNHNN and CDR2 SYGVQD (reference sequence). The CDR3 consists of 14 residues. The CDR3 bases are TGCGCCAGCAGGGGGTTATGTGGCACAAATATTCAGTACTTT. Protein sequence: CASRGLCGTNIQYF.

This clonotype was detected once. The junction departs from the called germline gene at one end, perhaps through a read error. CDR3 in amino acids: CASRQGDAGLGGTDTQYF. DNA of the CDR3: TGCGCCAGCAGGCAAGGAGACGCGGGGCTGGGAGGCACAGATACGCAGTACTTC. The chain recombines TRBV4-1 with TRBJ2-4; perhaps TRBD2 as D (6 bases). This CDR3 spans 18 amino acids. Germline V gene data show CDR1 as MGHRA and CDR2 as YSYEKL.

This clonotype appeared a few times. The rearrangement links TRBV6-2 or TRBV6-3 to TRBJ1-2; D possibly corresponds to TRBD1 (5 bases). The CDR3 loop spans 13 amino acids. Per the germline V gene, CDR1 is MNHEY and CDR2 is SVGEGT. The germline V and J ends were trimmed by 4 bases and 5 bases, with 11 bases remaining between them. The CDR3: CASSSRDVYGYTF. DNA of the CDR3: TGTGCCAGCAGTTCCCGGGACGTATATGGCTACACCTTC.

This clonotype is medium-sized. This rearrangement joins TRBV27 to TRBJ2-3, with D possibly being TRBD2 (6 bases). CDR3 length: 19 residues. The germline V gene encodes CDR1 MNHEY and CDR2 SMNVEV (reference sequence). Trimming took 2 bases from V and 0 from J, leaving 21 bases between them. The CDR3 DNA follows: TGTGCCAGCAGTTTAACCGTCTGGGTGCGCGGGACTAGCACAGATACGCAGTATTTT. Residues: CASSLTVWVRGTSTDTQYF.

As regards this clonotype: This sequence may be a read error, since a much larger clone differs from it by one base. This chain uses TRBV12-3 or TRBV12-4 with TRBJ2-1; 9 nucleotides align to TRBD2. The J segment lost 5 bases and the V segment lost 5 bases, leaving 16 bases of the junction unmatched. The CDR3 has 18 amino acids. CDR3 coding DNA: TGTGCCAGCAGTGTGGCGGGGGGGGGGGGGGGGGGCGACAATGAGCAGTTCTTC. Translation: CASSVAGGGGGGDNEQFF.

The rearrangement joins TRBV6-5 to TRBJ2-1; D call uncertain. The J call is in doubt because the DNA end fits TRBJ2-7 better. Germline V lookup: CDR1 MNHEY, CDR2 SVGAGI. The CDR3 has 15 residues. DNA of the CDR3: TGTGCCAGCAGTTACAGGCAAGGGTCTCTTTACGAGCAGTACTTC. Its protein is CASSYRQGSLYEQYF.

The rearrangement links TRBV6-1 to TRBJ2-1; TRBD2 matches at 7 bases. Germline CDR1 MNHNS, CDR2 SASEGT. The ends lost 4 bases at V and 5 bases at J; junction bases unmatched: 8. This CDR3 comprises 15 residues. CDR3 amino acids: CASSALLAGDNEQFF. The CDR3 DNA reads as TGTGCCAGCAGTGCCCTTCTGGCGGGGGACAATGAGCAGTTCTTC.